This T cell receptor (beta chain) came from a study of T cells expressing NK-cell markers. Background on the study: Researchers got TCR beta repertoires out of sorted CD3+CD56+NKG2C+, CD3+CD56+NKG2C- and CD3+CD56-NKG2C+ T cells.

The CDR3 is made up of 12 amino acids. Germline V gives CDR1 SGHTA, CDR2 FQGNSA. Concerning this clonotype: The target antigen is unknown.

Beta-chain TCR cDNA was generated via 5'RACE template switching with UMIs. TCRdb re-analyzed the 5' RACE reads; it lists each CDR3 protein once, without DNA. Its listing shows 200,000 to 300,000 distinct CDR3 sequences. Notes on the study in general: Whether expanded NKG2C+ T cell clones were HCMV-specific remained unclear. In four donors, dominant clonotypes made up roughly 25-60.1% of CD3+CD56-NKG2C+ cells.

Sequencing was done on a sample of blood T cells: a sorted CD56 or NKG2C T cell subset, CD4+ or CD8+ T cells, or bulk PBMC T cells (not recorded which). The receptor's source is a man between 18 and 35 years old in good health. The genes are TRBV7-2 and TRBJ2-7; TCRdb picks TRBD1, but there is no DNA to check that call. Here the CDR3 reads CASSLQDGAQYF.